One and the same sample provided the 13 T cell receptor beta chains below, sequenced in a study of patients and donors after allogeneic stem cell transplantation. Each CDR3 protein gets one entry after TCRdb re-called the RT-PCR reads with MiXCR. The sample includes about 210,000 distinct CDR3 sequences, 38% seen only once; the top ten take under 14%. Sequencing was carried out using blood, either unsorted or a sorted T cell fraction (not recorded which). These receptors were taken from a human donor who was either an allogeneic HSCT recipient or a stem cell or donor lymphocyte infusion donor (not recorded which). It is not recorded whose cells these are; they may come from a transplant donor.

This clonotype was counted only a few times. The chain carries TRBV12-3 or TRBV12-4 and TRBJ1-2; 7 bases line up with TRBD1. V lost 4 bases and J lost 0; bases outside the gene matches: 5. The CDR3 is 15 residues long. As DNA, the CDR3 is TGTGCCAGCAGTTCACAGGGGACAACTAACTATGGCTACACCTTC. Protein sequence: CASSSQGTTNYGYTF.

V and J are TRBV10-3 and TRBJ1-6, with D maybe TRBD1 (5 bases). Germline-derived CDR1 and CDR2 are ENHRY and SYGVKD. The CDR3 has 14 residues. V shed 5 bases and J shed 8 bases, with 13 bases lying between them. The CDR3: CAISNWGRDSPLHF. CDR3 nucleotide sequence: TGTGCCATCAGTAACTGGGGACGGGATTCACCCCTCCACTTT.

The chain has TRBV9 and TRBJ1-3; perhaps TRBD1 as D (5 bases). Trimming stripped 0 bases from V and 2 bases from J, with 9 bases between. The germline gives CDR1 SGDLS, CDR2 YYNGEE. The CDR3 covers 15 residues. The chain's CDR3 is CASSVGAGAGNTIYF. The CDR3 region has the DNA TGTGCCAGCAGCGTAGGGGCGGGGGCTGGAAACACCATATATTTT.

The chain recombines TRBV5-1 with TRBJ2-5; 8 positions agree with TRBD1. CDR1 is SGHRS, CDR2 YFSETQ, per germline. Trimming took 0 bases from V and 5 from J; bases not matched to a gene: 6. This CDR3 is built from 15 residues. CDR3 sequence reads: CASSLASRTGETQYF. The CDR3 DNA reads TGCGCCAGCAGCTTGGCCTCCAGGACAGGGGAGACCCAGTACTTC.

The chain recombines TRBV5-1 with TRBJ1-4; weak D call: TRBD1 (6 bases). Germline CDR1 SGHRS, CDR2 YFSETQ. The CDR3 runs 18 residues. V dropped 0 bases and J dropped 2 bases, with 17 bases sitting between them. The CDR3 DNA is TGCGCCAGCAGCTTGGCAAATCTACCGGGGGGCACTAATGAAAAACTGTTTTTT. It is translated as CASSLANLPGGTNEKLFF. Combining the CDR3 with reference TRBV5-1 and TRBJ1-4 gives the whole variable domain KAGVTQTPRYLIKTRGQQVTLSCSPISGHRSVSWYQQTPGQGLQFLFEYFSETQRNKGNFPGRFSGRQFSNSRSEMNVSTLELGDSALYLCASSLANLPGGTNEKLFFGSGTQLSVL.

The chain employs TRBV28 and TRBJ1-1; D perhaps matches TRBD1 (6 bases). There are 13 residues in the CDR3. V dropped 7 bases and J dropped 5 bases, with 14 bases sitting between them. Germline V gene sequence: CDR1 MDHEN, CDR2 SYDVKM. DNA of the CDR3: TGTGCCAGCAATAACCAGGGGCATACTGAAGCTTTCTTT. Amino acids: CASNNQGHTEAFF.

This clonotype occurred once. The V call is TRBV20-1, the J call TRBJ2-1; D gene unclear. Trimming removed 6 bases at V and 3 bases at J, with 12 bases between. The CDR3 runs to 13 residues. The germline CDR1 and CDR2 sequences are DFQATT and SNEGSKA (reference sequence). The CDR3 here is CSADIGFYNEQFF. The DNA for the CDR3 is TGCAGTGCCGATATAGGGTTCTACAATGAGCAGTTCTTC.

This clonotype has just a few counts. The gene calls are TRBV28 and TRBJ1-5; D is unresolved. The CDR3 runs 10 residues. Between the trimmed V and J ends, which lost 5 bases and 6 bases, there was a span of 2 bases. Germline CDR1 is MDHEN and CDR2 is SYDVKM. The DNA of the CDR3 is TGTGCCAGCAGTGTTCAGCCCCAGCATTTT. This gives the protein CASSVQPQHF. The complete variable domain, with remaining parts taken from reference TRBV28 and TRBJ1-5, reads DVKVTQSSRYLVKRTGEKVFLECVQDMDHENMFWYRQDPGLGLRLIYFSYDVKMKEKGDIPEGYSVSREKKERFSLILESASTNQTSMYLCASSVQPQHFGDGTRLSIL.

This chain links TRBV7-9 with TRBJ2-7; D gene unclear. V was trimmed by 2 bases and J by 0 bases, leaving 8 bases between them. Germline CDR1 and CDR2: SEHNR and FQNEAQ (reference sequence). This CDR3 has 14 residues. The CDR3 spells CASSLMGRSYEQYF. The CDR3 region has the DNA TGTGCCAGCAGCTTAATGGGCCGCTCCTACGAGCAGTACTTC. Combining the CDR3 with reference TRBV7-9 and TRBJ2-7 gives the whole variable domain DTGVSQNPRHKITKRGQNVTFRCDPISEHNRLYWYRQTLGQGPEFLTYFQNEAQLEKSRLLSDRFSAERPKGSFSTLEIQRTEQGDSAMYLCASSLMGRSYEQYFGPGTRLTVT.

This clonotype showed up just once. The chain couples TRBV5-1 to TRBJ1-5; D uncertain. Germline values: CDR1 SGHRS, CDR2 YFSETQ. The V end was cut by 4 bases, the J end by 0 bases, with 5 bases between. The CDR3 covers 13 residues. Here the CDR3 reads CASSENSNQPQHF. Written as DNA, the CDR3 is TGCGCCAGCAGCGAGAATAGCAATCAGCCCCAGCATTTT.

This clonotype turned up a few times. The chain employs TRBV27 and TRBJ1-1; D may be TRBD1 (6 bases). V shed 6 bases and J shed 6 bases, with 17 bases lying between them. Germline CDR1 reads MNHEY; CDR2 reads SMNVEV (reference sequence). The CDR3 spans 14 residues. For the CDR3, the DNA is TGTGCCAGCAGCCTTAGGGGGGCAAGGTCTGAAGCTTTCTTT. The encoded protein is CASSLRGARSEAFF.

This chain joins TRBV7-9 and TRBJ2-5, with D possibly being TRBD2 (5 bases). The germline gives CDR1 SEHNR, CDR2 FQNEAQ (reference sequence). Trimming shortened V by 1 base and J by 3 bases, and 9 bases separated the two germline ends. CDR3 size: 14 residues. CDR3: CASSLGEPKETQYF. The DNA of the CDR3 is TGTGCCAGCAGCTTAGGGGAGCCAAAAGAGACCCAGTACTTC.

V and J are TRBV10-3 and TRBJ2-2; D is possibly TRBD2 (5 bases). The CDR3 is 13 residues long. V was clipped by 7 bases and J by 3 bases, with 9 bases between them. The V gene's germline CDR1 is ENHRY and CDR2 SYGVKD. In DNA, the CDR3 is TGTGCCATCACCCCGAGGGACACCGGGGAGCTGTTTTTT. Translating gives CAITPRDTGELFF.